This T cell receptor (beta chain) was identified in a study of blood T cell repertoires in COVID-19. TCRdb's table, derived via immunoSEQ multiplex PCR, lists solely in-frame clones and lacks some. This table holds roughly 120,000 clones, around four fifths found once. Germline lookup yields CDR1 SGHRS and CDR2 YFSETQ. Unmatched junction bases numbered 4, after V lost 2 bases and J lost 6 bases. The CDR3 totals 13 residues. There are a few counts of this clone. The rearrangement joins TRBV5-1 to TRBJ1-2; 7 nucleotides align to TRBD1. Material for sequencing was peripheral blood. The receptor was isolated from a human donor in a cohort sampled during active COVID-19. The CDR3, as DNA: TGCGCCAGCAGCTTAAAGACAGGGAATGGCTACACCTTC. Its protein is CASSLKTGNGYTF.